This T cell receptor beta chain was sequenced during a study of cytomegalovirus exposure and HLA in healthy donors. Looking at the study overall: Genotyping showed roughly 86% of 350 to 400 donors falling in the Caucasian-associated ancestry cluster.

The CDR3 consists of 17 residues. Germline CDR1 reads SEHNR; CDR2 reads FQNEAQ (reference sequence). V shed 0 bases and J 2 bases; nucleotides not matched to a gene: 5. Findings and limits, study-wide: Through in vitro validation, three CMV-associated chains were shown to be specific for CMV antigens. Researchers counted about 150 TCR beta chains as cytomegalovirus-associated.

Concerning this clone itself: Its antigen remains unidentified.

PCR primers comprised 60 Vbeta and 13 Jbeta primers. Measured with immunoSEQ multiplex PCR; TCRdb has only the in-frame clones, and not every one. The top ten hold less than 7% of the sample, which has under 150,000 clones, around 85% seen once. Donors in the study were healthy people who gave bone marrow. The chain carries TRBV7-9 and TRBJ1-4; 8 nucleotides line up with TRBD1. This receptor was obtained from a woman younger than 45 in good health and CMV-seropositive. The specimen was PBMCs. CDR3 amino acids: CASSLAQDRETNEKLFF. For the CDR3, the DNA is TGTGCCAGCAGCTTAGCGCAGGACAGGGAGACTAATGAAAAACTGTTTTTT.